Listed below are T cell receptor beta chains from one sample, sequenced in a study of blood T cell repertoires in COVID-19. Sequencing was performed with immunoSEQ multiplex PCR; in TCRdb, only in-frame clones are kept and a portion is missing. The sample has about 140,000 clones; approximately 88% are singletons. Sequenced sample: peripheral blood. Source of these receptors: a woman in her forties or fifties with acute or convalescent COVID-19. Each CDR3 is given with its conserved first and last residue. The D gene is left open where the match is weak.

V	J	D	length	DNA	CDR3
TRBV19	TRBJ1-1	NA	14	TGTGCCAGTAGTATACCCGGGGTGAACACTGAAGCTTTCTTT	CASSIPGVNTEAFF
TRBV7-9	TRBJ1-1	TRBD1	14	TGTGCCAGCGGTGGGACAGGGGGGCACACTGAAGCTTTCTTT	CASGGTGGHTEAFF
TRBV20-1	TRBJ2-5	NA	16	TGCAGTGCCAGTAGAGGCCGGGGGGCCGTCCAAGAGACCCAGTACTTC	CSASRGRGAVQETQYF
TRBV5-5	TRBJ1-4	NA	12	TGTGCCAGCAGCTTGGAGGGAGTGGAACTGTTTTTT	CASSLEGVELFF
TRBV5-1	TRBJ1-1	NA	12	TGCGCCAGCAGCATACAGGGCACTGAAGCTTTCTTT	CASSIQGTEAFF
TRBV4-2	TRBJ2-2	TRBD1	16	TGTGCCAGCAGCCCGATGGACAGGGTAGACGCCGGGGAGCTGTTTTTT	CASSPMDRVDAGELFF
TRBV6-5	TRBJ1-1	TRBD1	14	TGTGCCAGCAGTTATACCAGGGGGCGCACTGAAGCTTTCTTT	CASSYTRGRTEAFF
TRBV14	TRBJ2-2	TRBD2	16	TGTGCCAGCAGCCCTTTAGCGGGAGCAAATACCGGGGAGCTGTTTTTT	CASSPLAGANTGELFF
TRBV5-1	TRBJ2-7	TRBD2	14	TGCGCCAGCAGCAGTACACTAGCGGGGTACGAGCAGTACTTC	CASSSTLAGYEQYF
TRBV5-1	TRBJ2-1	NA	15	TGCGCCAGCAGCTTGGTAGCGGCAGCCTACAATGAGCAGTTCTTC	CASSLVAAAYNEQFF